One and the same sample provided the 26 T cell receptor beta chains below, sequenced in a study of cytomegalovirus exposure and HLA in healthy donors. Primers: 60 Vbeta forward and 13 Jbeta reverse. The assay was immunoSEQ multiplex PCR, and TCRdb's table has in-frame clones only and misses some. Of fewer than 250,000 clones detected, around 87% appear once; the ten largest clones hold around 1.4%. Sequencing used PBMCs. Receptors originate from a man under 40 in good health and CMV-seronegative.

The CDR3 nucleotides read TGTGCCAGCTCACCGGGGCAGGGTCCCACCGGGGAGCTGTTTTTT. Amino acids: CASSPGQGPTGELFF. This chain links TRBV18 with TRBJ2-2, with a weak D call TRBD1 (5 bases). This CDR3 has 15 amino acids. Germline CDR1 reads KGHSH; CDR2 reads LQKENI. The V gene lost 3 bases and the J gene lost 4 bases, with 12 bases spanning the gap.

The V and J genes are TRBV9 and TRBJ1-1; D unclear. The CDR3 loop spans 14 amino acids. Germline loops: CDR1 SGDLS, CDR2 YYNGEE. V was cut by 2 bases and J by 1 base, with 9 bases left in between. The CDR3 DNA reads as TGTGCCAGCAGCGTCTGGGAGAAGAACACTGAAGCTTTCTTT. Its translation is CASSVWEKNTEAFF.

The chain couples TRBV5-4 to TRBJ2-3, with 9 bases lining up with TRBD2. This CDR3 is 17 amino acids long. V shed 4 bases, J shed 2 bases, and the junction held 11 bases outside the gene matches. Germline V gene data show CDR1 as SGHNT and CDR2 as YYREEE (reference sequence). CDR3 DNA sequence: TGTGCCAGCAGCATACTGAGCGGGGGGTTTATCACAGATACGCAGTATTTT. Protein product: CASSILSGGFITDTQYF.

The chain combines TRBV19 with TRBJ2-7; no clear D gene. Germline V gives CDR1 LNHDA, CDR2 SQIVND (reference sequence). The CDR3 consists of 14 residues. V dropped 7 bases and J dropped 6 bases, with 19 bases sitting between them. The CDR3 bases are TGTGCCAGTAAGGCAGCGCCCGCCGCCCGCGAGCAGTACTTC. Translation gives CASKAAPAAREQYF.

A single count supports this clone. V is TRBV7-9 and J is TRBJ1-2; TRBD1 aligns across 8 bases. Germline assignment: CDR1 SEHNR and CDR2 FQNEAQ (reference sequence). Trimming at V came to 4 bases and at J to 12 bases, leaving 10 bases not matched to a gene. The CDR3 is 13 residues long. In DNA form, the CDR3 reads TGTGCCAGCAGCTCGGACAGGGAGGTTGCTCACACCTTC. It translates to CASSSDREVAHTF.

This sequence joins TRBV28 and TRBJ1-4, with TRBD1 matching over 9 bases. After removal of 7 bases from V and 7 bases from J, the junction contained 10 bases not matched to a gene. CDR3 length: 15 residues. Germline V gene data show CDR1 as MDHEN and CDR2 as SYDVKM. The DNA of the CDR3 is TGTGCCAGCACCTCACCGGACAGGGGATCTGAAAAACTGTTTTTT. Amino acid sequence: CASTSPDRGSEKLFF.

This clone appeared a single time. The V gene is TRBV7-2, the J gene TRBJ2-5, with 10 nucleotides matching TRBD2. Germline CDR1 reads SGHTA; CDR2 reads FQGNSA. This CDR3 is built from 15 residues. The V gene end was trimmed by 7 bases and the J gene end by 2 bases; junction bases not matched to a gene: 7. The CDR3 spells CASTTSSGRQETQYF. In nucleotides, the CDR3 is TGTGCCAGCACAACTTCTAGCGGGAGACAAGAGACCCAGTACTTC.

The rearrangement joins TRBV7-5 to TRBJ2-7; the D call TRBD1 from the table was never checked on the DNA. TRBV7-5 is listed as a pseudogene. The CDR3 runs to 14 residues. This chain's CDR3 is CARSTPRDIYEQYF. CDR3 in DNA: TGTGCCAGAAGCACCCCCCGGGACATCTACGAGCAGTACTTC.

This chain connects TRBV7-9 to TRBJ2-3, with TRBD2 matching over 11 bases. J lost 2 bases, V lost 7 bases, and 8 bases had no gene match. Looked up from germline, CDR1 is SEHNR and CDR2 is FQNEAQ (reference sequence). The CDR3 loop spans 16 amino acids. The CDR3 sequence: CASTGLADYNTDTQYF. The CDR3 DNA sequence: TGTGCCAGCACGGGACTAGCGGATTATAACACAGATACGCAGTATTTT. Filled out from reference TRBV7-9 and TRBJ2-3, the complete variable domain reads DTGVSQNPRHKITKRGQNVTFRCDPISEHNRLYWYRQTLGQGPEFLTYFQNEAQLEKSRLLSDRFSAERPKGSFSTLEIQRTEQGDSAMYLCASTGLADYNTDTQYFGPGTRLTVL.

A remark on this clone: The identical CDR3 is also encoded by other nucleotide sequences in the sample. This chain joins TRBV19 and TRBJ1-5, with TRBD1 matching over 7 bases. CDR3 length: 15 amino acids. J gave up 1 base and V 5 bases, and 5 bases lay outside the gene matches. Germline CDR1 LNHDA, CDR2 SQIVND (reference sequence). The CDR3 nucleotides read TGTGCCAGTAGTCCTGACAGGGCAAGCAATCAGCCCCAGCATTTT. Translated, it gives CASSPDRASNQPQHF.

The chain has TRBV5-1 and TRBJ1-2, with D unresolved. The germline V gene has CDR1 SGHRS and CDR2 YFSETQ. The ends were cut back, 0 bases at V and 8 bases at J, with 17 bases in the middle. The CDR3 runs to 15 residues. Written as DNA, the CDR3 is TGCGCCAGCAGCTTGGCGGAGGATGGCGTGTGGGGCTACACCTTC. Translated, it gives CASSLAEDGVWGYTF. Supplemented by reference TRBV5-1 and TRBJ1-2, the full variable domain reads KAGVTQTPRYLIKTRGQQVTLSCSPISGHRSVSWYQQTPGQGLQFLFEYFSETQRNKGNFPGRFSGRQFSNSRSEMNVSTLELGDSALYLCASSLAEDGVWGYTFGSGTRLTVV.

This clone appeared once. The chain uses TRBV6-5 and TRBJ1-2; 7 bases are a match to TRBD1. With 7 bases clipped from V and 6 bases from J, the junction kept 8 bases outside the gene matches. Germline V gene lookup returns CDR1 MNHEY and CDR2 SVGAGI. CDR3 length equals 13 residues. CDR3 loop: CASTPGGGHGYTF. CDR3 nucleotides: TGTGCCAGCACCCCGGGAGGGGGCCATGGCTACACCTTC.

This chain uses TRBV27 with TRBJ2-1; possible D gene TRBD2, 6 bases. The CDR3 totals 15 residues. Germline V gives CDR1 MNHEY, CDR2 SMNVEV (reference sequence). With 10 bases removed from V and 0 bases from J, the gap between germline ends came to 16 bases. As DNA, the CDR3 is TGTGCCACCCTCGGGGGACGTAGCTCCTACAATGAGCAGTTCTTC. Encoded protein: CATLGGRSSYNEQFF.

This chain links TRBV7-9 with TRBJ2-1; perhaps TRBD2 as D (5 bases). Germline CDR1 reads SEHNR; CDR2 reads FQNEAQ (reference sequence). Trimming removed 4 bases at V and 10 bases at J, with 20 bases between. The CDR3 consists of 15 residues. CDR3 sequence (DNA): TGTGCCAGCAGCTCCCGGATTTCTAGGGAGCGAGAGCAGTTCTTC. Protein sequence: CASSSRISREREQFF.

The chain uses TRBV6-5 and TRBJ2-7; 8 bases fit TRBD1. V shed 6 bases and J 2 bases; nucleotides not matched to a gene: 3. The CDR3 is 13 amino acids. CDR1 and CDR2 from the germline V gene are MNHEY and SVGAGI. As DNA, the CDR3 is TGTGCCAGCAGGCGGACAGGGACCTACGAGCAGTACTTC. This codes for CASRRTGTYEQYF.

The gene calls are TRBV6-4 and TRBJ1-1; D ambiguous. V was pared by 0 bases and J by 1 base, with 9 bases between. The CDR3 consists of 15 residues. Germline CDR1 is MRHNA and CDR2 is SNTAGT. CDR3 nucleotides: TGTGCCAGCAGTGACTCTGGCCACCCGAACACTGAAGCTTTCTTT. Its protein is CASSDSGHPNTEAFF.

This sequence joins TRBV19 and TRBJ1-1; 10 positions match TRBD1. The CDR3 has 13 amino acids. Germline trimming cut 5 bases from V and 11 bases from J; bases unmatched to any gene: 8. Germline CDR1 reads LNHDA; CDR2 reads SQIVND (reference sequence). DNA for the CDR3: TGTGCCAGTAGTCAGGGACAGGGGTCTAGGGCTTTCTTT. This gives the protein CASSQGQGSRAFF.

This chain joins TRBV7-9 and TRBJ2-5; D perhaps matches TRBD1 (6 bases). This CDR3 has 14 residues. V lost 4 bases and J 4 bases, leaving 13 bases between the germline ends. CDR1 is SEHNR and CDR2 is FQNEAQ in the germline V gene (reference sequence). CDR3 coding DNA: TGTGCCAGCAGCTCAAGGGGGATCGGAGAGACCCAGTACTTC. It translates to CASSSRGIGETQYF.

The chain employs TRBV6-1 and TRBJ1-1; D is possibly TRBD1 (5 bases). The V gene's germline CDR1 is MNHNS and CDR2 SASEGT. The CDR3 extends over 8 amino acids. The V gene lost 11 bases and the J gene lost 12 bases, with 10 bases spanning the gap. CDR3: CAAGWPFF. The CDR3, as DNA: TGTGCCGCAGGGTGGCCTTTCTTT.

This chain links TRBV28 with TRBJ1-5; a possible D gene is TRBD1 (6 bases). The germline V gene encodes CDR1 MDHEN and CDR2 SYDVKM. The V and J ends lost 0 bases and 2 bases respectively, with 8 bases between them. The CDR3 runs to 15 residues. As DNA, the CDR3 is TGTGCCAGCAGTTTATGGGCAGGGGGCAATCAGCCCCAGCATTTT. Its translation is CASSLWAGGNQPQHF. The whole variable domain, filled in from reference TRBV28 and TRBJ1-5, reads DVKVTQSSRYLVKRTGEKVFLECVQDMDHENMFWYRQDPGLGLRLIYFSYDVKMKEKGDIPEGYSVSREKKERFSLILESASTNQTSMYLCASSLWAGGNQPQHFGDGTRLSIL.

The rearrangement links TRBV4-1 to TRBJ1-1; TRBD1 might be the D (5 bases). The V end was cut by 3 bases, the J end by 0 bases, with 17 bases between. Germline V gene lookup returns CDR1 MGHRA and CDR2 YSYEKL. CDR3 length: 17 amino acids. The DNA of the CDR3 is TGCGCCAGCAGCCATATTCCCGTCGGGGGGATGAACACTGAAGCTTTCTTT. This codes for CASSHIPVGGMNTEAFF.

The V gene is TRBV7-9, the J gene TRBJ1-3, with 8 bases identical to TRBD1. CDR1 is SEHNR, CDR2 FQNEAQ, per germline (reference sequence). The CDR3 has 15 residues. J was trimmed by 11 bases and V by 0 bases; bases with no gene match: 9. The CDR3 loop reads CASSLAGTGTPAIYF. The CDR3 region has the DNA TGTGCCAGCAGCTTAGCCGGGACAGGAACCCCCGCCATATATTTT.

J is TRBJ2-7 and V is TRBV11-2; no definite D call. The V end lost 2 bases, the J end lost 3 bases, and 20 bases lay between the germline ends. CDR3 length: 17 residues. CDR1 is SGHAT and CDR2 is FQNNGV in the germline V gene. The CDR3 loop reads CASSLSPLTNFGYEQYF. The DNA of the CDR3 is TGTGCCAGCAGCTTATCGCCCCTAACCAATTTCGGCTACGAGCAGTACTTC. Full variable domain (outside the CDR3, taken from reference TRBV11-2 and TRBJ2-7): EAGVAQSPRYKIIEKRQSVAFWCNPISGHATLYWYQQILGQGPKLLIQFQNNGVVDDSQLPKDRFSAERLKGVDSTLKIQPAKLEDSAVYLCASSLSPLTNFGYEQYFGPGTRLTVT.

Here the CDR3 reads CASSLGTGNEKLFF. DNA for the CDR3: TGTGCCAGCAGCCTCGGGACTGGTAATGAAAAACTGTTTTTT. This chain links TRBV7-9 with TRBJ1-4, with D tentatively TRBD1 (5 bases). CDR1 is SEHNR, CDR2 FQNEAQ, per germline (reference sequence). The V end was cut by 5 bases, the J end by 4 bases, with 11 bases between. This CDR3 is 14 amino acids long.

To note about this clone: A junction boundary mismatches the germline segment, possibly from a read error. This chain joins TRBV5-1 and TRBJ2-7, with TRBD1 as a possible D gene (6 bases). Germline assignment: CDR1 SGHRS and CDR2 YFSETQ. The CDR3 has 13 amino acids. Here the CDR3 reads CASSIRDTGKPNF. In DNA, the CDR3 is TGCGCCAGCAGCATAAGGGACACCGGAAAGCCTAACTTC.

The chain couples TRBV28 to TRBJ1-3; 11 bases are shared with TRBD1. CDR3 length: 14 residues. Trimming took 8 bases from V and 4 from J; bases not matched to a gene: 4. Germline CDR1 is MDHEN and CDR2 is SYDVKM. The CDR3 DNA sequence: TGTGCCAGCTTGGACAGGGGGCAAGGAAACACCATATATTTT. This translates into CASLDRGQGNTIYF.